Listed below are T cell receptor beta chains from one sample, sequenced in a study of Graves' ophthalmopathy and Graves' hyperthyroidism. TCRdb called the multiplex PCR reads again in MiXCR, with one record for every CDR3 protein. Of hundreds of thousands of distinct CDR3 sequences listed, 15% are singletons. Sequencing was done on a sample of peripheral blood. The receptors originated from a young woman with stable Graves' hyperthyroidism. CDR3s include the opening cysteine and the closing phenylalanine or tryptophan. Each record gives: CDR3 DNA, CDR3 protein, clone size, D gene, V gene, J gene, CDR3 length. The D gene is left open where the match is weak. Clone size is given for some rows only: seen once, a few or many times, or a class if the clone is expanded.

TGTGCCAGCAGCCAAGCTCACAGTAACACTGAAGCTTTCTTT	CASSQAHSNTEAFF	many	-	TRBV3-1	TRBJ1-1	14
TGTGCCAGCAGGAGGGACAACTCGAACACTGAAGCTTTCTTT	CASRRDNSNTEAFF	many	-	TRBV6-5	TRBJ1-1	14
TGTGTCTGCACCACCTGGGACTTATTGAACACCGGGGAGCTGTTTTTT	CVCTTWDLLNTGELFF	-	-	TRBV9	TRBJ2-2	16
TGTGCCAGCAGCTTAGAAGTTGACTTTTCCTACGAGCAGTACTTC	CASSLEVDFSYEQYF	-	-	TRBV7-6	TRBJ2-7	15
TGTGCCAGCAGAGGACAGGGGGCGCGGGGAAACACCATATATTTT	CASRGQGARGNTIYF	many	TRBD1	TRBV6-1	TRBJ1-3	15
TGTGCCAGCAGCCCGACAGGGCGGGTTGGTCAGCCCCAGCATTTT	CASSPTGRVGQPQHF	many	TRBD1	TRBV12-3/TRBV12-4	TRBJ1-5	15
TGTGCCAGCATTGGTACAGAGACCCAGTACTTC	CASIGTETQYF	many	-	TRBV6-1	TRBJ2-5	11
TGTGCCAGCAGCCGGGGACTAGCGGGGGCCCACCACGAGCAGTACTTC	CASSRGLAGAHHEQYF	many	TRBD2	TRBV13	TRBJ2-7	16
TGCGCCAGCAGCCAGTCCCTAGCGGGGACCCCCTACGAGCAGTACTTC	CASSQSLAGTPYEQYF	few	TRBD2	TRBV4-1	TRBJ2-7	16
TGCAGCGTGTGGGAGGACAGGGGTCTAAACGAGCAGTACTTC	CSVWEDRGLNEQYF	-	TRBD1	TRBV29-1	TRBJ2-7	14
TGTGCCAGCAGCCCGCCGACAAACATTCAGTACTTC	CASSPPTNIQYF	many	-	TRBV11-2	TRBJ2-4	12
TGTGCCAGCAGTTTAGTCGGGGGGCCCCAGCATTTT	CASSLVGGPQHF	many	-	TRBV27	TRBJ1-5	12
TGTGCCAGCAGCCTCCTCGGGGAGTCTCAAGAGACCCAGTACTTC	CASSLLGESQETQYF	few	-	TRBV7-9	TRBJ2-5	15
TGCGCCAGCAGTGAGCTCAGAATCCCTCTCGGGGGCAATCAGCCCCAGCATTTT	CASSELRIPLGGNQPQHF	many	-	TRBV10-1	TRBJ1-5	18
TGTGCCAGCAGTTATGGACAGTACCAAGAGACCCAGTACTTC	CASSYGQYQETQYF	once	-	TRBV6-2/TRBV6-3	TRBJ2-5	14
TGTGCCAGCAGCCTAAACGGGGGCAGCTCCTACGAGCAGTACTTC	CASSLNGGSSYEQYF	-	-	TRBV9	TRBJ2-7	15
TGTGCCAGCAGCTTTGGACAGGCCTCCTACGAGCAGTACTTC	CASSFGQASYEQYF	-	TRBD1	TRBV11-2	TRBJ2-7	14
TGTGCCAGCAGTTACGGGGGGCCTCACACTGAAGCTTTCTTT	CASSYGGPHTEAFF	-	-	TRBV6-5	TRBJ1-1	14
TGTGCCAGCAGCTTAGAACACGAGCAGTACTTC	CASSLEHEQYF	many	-	TRBV7-2	TRBJ2-7	11
TGCAGTGCTAGAGATACGCAGGGCTCCTACGAGCAGTACTTC	CSARDTQGSYEQYF	many	-	TRBV20-1	TRBJ2-7	14
TGTGCCAGCAGCTTCCAGTCGAACACCGGGGAGCTGTTTTTT	CASSFQSNTGELFF	many	-	TRBV7-8	TRBJ2-2	14
TGTGCCAGCAGCCCCCCCAGAACAGGGGGCAGGGTTGAAGCTTTCTTT	CASSPPRTGGRVEAFF	few	TRBD1	TRBV11-1	TRBJ1-1	16
TGTGCCAGCAGCCAAGAAATGGTGGAGACCCAGTACTTC	CASSQEMVETQYF	-	-	TRBV3-1	TRBJ2-5	13
TGCAGTGCTAGACCCGACGGCTACGAGCAGTACTTC	CSARPDGYEQYF	many	-	TRBV20-1	TRBJ2-7	12
TGCAGTGCTAGCTGGTCGGATTTGCAGGGGGAGACCCAGTACTTC	CSASWSDLQGETQYF	many	-	TRBV20-1	TRBJ2-5	15
TGTGCCAGCAGTTTAAGGGGGCATAAGACCTACGAGCAGTACTTC	CASSLRGHKTYEQYF	many	TRBD1	TRBV12-3/TRBV12-4	TRBJ2-7	15
TGTGCCAGCAGCCCCACCCCCCGGGTTATGAACACTGAAGCTTTCTTT	CASSPTPRVMNTEAFF	many	-	TRBV9	TRBJ1-1	16
TGTGCCATCAGTGGCTGGAGCGGGAACACTGAAGCTTTCTTT	CAISGWSGNTEAFF	many	-	TRBV10-3	TRBJ1-1	14
TGTGCCAGCATCGTAGAAAGCGACAGGTGTATCTCCTACGAGCAGTACTTC	CASIVESDRCISYEQYF	many	-	TRBV6-4	TRBJ2-7	17
TGTGCCAGTAGTATAGAAGGGAGAGAGGGCTACACCTTC	CASSIEGREGYTF	many	-	TRBV19	TRBJ1-2	13
TGTGCCAGCAGCTTAGAGTGGCGCCGCCCTGAGCAGTACTTC	CASSLEWRRPEQYF	few	-	TRBV11-3	TRBJ2-7	14
TGTGCCATCAGCCGGACGACTAGCGGGGGACAAGAGACCCAGTACTTC	CAISRTTSGGQETQYF	once	TRBD2	TRBV10-3	TRBJ2-5	16
TGTGCCAGCAGTTCCTCTACGAACTATGGCTACACCTTC	CASSSSTNYGYTF	-	-	TRBV6-2/TRBV6-3	TRBJ1-2	13
TGTGCCACCAGCAGGAATGGACAGGGGGGGAACTATGGCTACACCTTC	CATSRNGQGGNYGYTF	-	TRBD1	TRBV15	TRBJ1-2	16
TGTGCCAGTCGCAATCACCCCGGGAGGGGTGTGCCAAAGACTGAAGCTTTCTTT	CASRNHPGRGVPKTEAFF	-	-	TRBV19	TRBJ1-1	18